The 14 T cell receptor beta chains given below trace back to one sample, sequenced in a study of cytotoxic CD8 clonotypes in ibrutinib-treated CLL. Some clones are missing from TCRdb's copy, which holds only in-frame ones; the method was immunoSEQ multiplex PCR. Here the sample spans 300,000 to 400,000 clones, 67% being singletons. This sample comprised PBMCs, obtained after 36 months of ibrutinib treatment. Every receptor here comes from a human donor with chronic lymphocytic leukemia.

Written as DNA, the CDR3 is TGTGCCAGCAGCTTGAGCTCCGGGACAGGGAGCCCAAACTCCTACGAGCAGTACTTC. It translates to CASSLSSGTGSPNSYEQYF. V usage is TRBV5-7 and J usage is TRBJ2-7; TRBD1 aligns across 9 bases. TRBV5-7 is classed as an ORF, of uncertain function. Trimming cost V 1 base and J 0 bases; bases outside gene matches: 14. The CDR3 spans 19 residues.

The V gene is TRBV7-1, the J gene TRBJ1-2, with a tentative D call TRBD1 (5 bases). Being an ORF, TRBV7-1 has a function that is uncertain. The length of the CDR3 is 15 residues. Trimming took off 4 bases at V and 4 bases at J, with 16 bases between the two ends. The CDR3 is CASSLGVAGRYGYTF. The CDR3, as DNA: TGTGCCAGCAGCTTAGGGGTGGCGGGTCGCTATGGCTACACCTTC.

The chain employs TRBV13 and TRBJ2-7; 7 bases are a match to TRBD1. CDR1 and CDR2 (germline): PRHDT, FYEKMQ (reference sequence). V gave up 2 bases and J gave up 2 bases; unmatched junction bases: 3. This CDR3 comprises 14 residues. CDR3 region: CASSLTGATYEQYF. CDR3 coding DNA: TGTGCCAGCAGCTTAACAGGGGCAACCTACGAGCAGTACTTC.

The chain joins TRBV4-1 to TRBJ2-6; no definite D call. From germline, CDR1 is MGHRA and CDR2 YSYEKL. This CDR3 has 17 amino acids. V lost 2 bases to trimming and J lost 0 bases, with 11 bases between them. The CDR3 bases are TGCGCCAGCAGCCAATTGCACAGAGCCTCTGGGGCCAACGTCCTGACTTTC. It encodes CASSQLHRASGANVLTF.

This chain uses TRBV11-2 with TRBJ2-7; 7 bases agree with TRBD1. Unmatched junction bases numbered 13, after V lost 2 bases and J lost 3 bases. The CDR3 is 17 amino acids. CDR1 SGHAT and CDR2 FQNNGV come from the germline V gene. CDR3 DNA sequence: TGTGCCAGCAGCTTAAGCCCGGGACAGCACAAGAACTACGAGCAGTACTTC. Its protein is CASSLSPGQHKNYEQYF.

This chain joins TRBV11-3 and TRBJ2-3, with 12 bases lining up with TRBD1. The CDR3 consists of 16 residues. The junction had 5 bases not matched to a gene; V was cut back by 5 bases and J by 2 bases. Germline CDR1 reads SGHNT; CDR2 reads YENEEA. CDR3 residues: CASSPPGQGATDTQYF. The CDR3 nucleotides are TGTGCCAGCAGCCCTCCGGGACAGGGGGCCACAGATACGCAGTATTTT.

The gene calls are TRBV4-1 and TRBJ1-5; 9 positions match TRBD1. V lost 5 bases, J lost 0 bases, and 8 bases stayed unmatched. This CDR3 region has 17 residues. Germline V gene data show CDR1 as MGHRA and CDR2 as YSYEKL. CDR3 residues: CASSGRTGVDSNQPQHF. The CDR3 DNA sequence: TGCGCCAGCAGCGGCCGGACAGGGGTCGATAGCAATCAGCCCCAGCATTTT.

This clone was observed a few times. The V call is TRBV4-1, the J call TRBJ2-1; 7 bases fit TRBD2. This CDR3 is built from 17 residues. Unmatched junction bases numbered 8, after V lost 0 bases and J lost 3 bases. The V gene's germline CDR1 is MGHRA and CDR2 YSYEKL. In nucleotides, the CDR3 is TGCGCCAGCAGCCAAGAGCCCCCGGGACTACACTACAATGAGCAGTTCTTC. Encoded protein: CASSQEPPGLHYNEQFF.

J is TRBJ2-5 and V is TRBV18; 10 positions match TRBD2. The CDR3 sequence is 18 residues long. CDR1 KGHSH and CDR2 LQKENI come from the germline V gene. Trimming at V came to 0 bases and at J to 3 bases, leaving 10 bases not matched to a gene. This chain's CDR3 is CASSPPSLLAGDKETQYF. The CDR3 nucleotides are TGTGCCAGCTCACCACCCAGCCTTCTAGCGGGAGATAAAGAGACCCAGTACTTC.

This clone was observed a few times. The chain links TRBV5-1 to TRBJ2-1; no firm D call. Germline CDR1 SGHRS, CDR2 YFSETQ. The CDR3 covers 13 residues. Trimming cost V 5 bases and J 9 bases, with 15 bases left between them. The CDR3 region is CASSALPSTEQFF. In DNA form, the CDR3 reads TGCGCCAGCAGTGCACTACCCTCTACTGAGCAGTTCTTC. Full variable domain (rest looked up from reference TRBV5-1 and TRBJ2-1): KAGVTQTPRYLIKTRGQQVTLSCSPISGHRSVSWYQQTPGQGLQFLFEYFSETQRNKGNFPGRFSGRQFSNSRSEMNVSTLELGDSALYLCASSALPSTEQFFGPGTRLTVL.

The chain employs TRBV2 and TRBJ2-7; perhaps TRBD1 as D (6 bases). The germline CDR1 and CDR2 sequences are SNHLY and FYNNEI. This CDR3 has 13 residues. V shed 6 bases and J shed 3 bases, with 12 bases lying between them. This chain's CDR3 is CASSRDRNYEQYF. In nucleotides, the CDR3 is TGTGCCAGCAGCCGCGACAGGAACTACGAGCAGTACTTC.

The chain employs TRBV10-3 and TRBJ1-2; perhaps TRBD1 as D (5 bases). Germline CDR1 reads ENHRY; CDR2 reads SYGVKD. Trimming pared 4 bases from V and 4 bases from J, leaving 10 bases between. CDR3 length: 13 amino acids. CDR3 sequence (DNA): TGTGCCATCAGTGTTGGGGCAGTCTATGGCTACACCTTC. This translates into CAISVGAVYGYTF.

This sequence joins TRBV7-9 and TRBJ1-4, with a possible D match to TRBD1 (5 bases). This CDR3 has 16 residues. Per the germline V gene, CDR1 is SEHNR and CDR2 is FQNEAQ (reference sequence). V lost 6 bases and J 8 bases, leaving 22 bases between the germline ends. CDR3 amino acids: CASRAYGTKEEEKLFF. The CDR3 DNA sequence: TGTGCCAGCAGGGCCTATGGGACCAAAGAGGAGGAAAAACTGTTTTTT.

This clone was counted a few times. The sample has other DNA sequences that encode this CDR3 too. This sequence joins TRBV9 and TRBJ1-1; 7 bases agree with TRBD1. This CDR3 has 13 residues. Germline V gene data show CDR1 as SGDLS and CDR2 as YYNGEE. Trimming took 0 bases from V and 4 from J; bases not matched to a gene: 0. The CDR3 is CASSVDRGTEAFF. In DNA form, the CDR3 reads TGTGCCAGCAGCGTAGACAGGGGCACTGAAGCTTTCTTT.